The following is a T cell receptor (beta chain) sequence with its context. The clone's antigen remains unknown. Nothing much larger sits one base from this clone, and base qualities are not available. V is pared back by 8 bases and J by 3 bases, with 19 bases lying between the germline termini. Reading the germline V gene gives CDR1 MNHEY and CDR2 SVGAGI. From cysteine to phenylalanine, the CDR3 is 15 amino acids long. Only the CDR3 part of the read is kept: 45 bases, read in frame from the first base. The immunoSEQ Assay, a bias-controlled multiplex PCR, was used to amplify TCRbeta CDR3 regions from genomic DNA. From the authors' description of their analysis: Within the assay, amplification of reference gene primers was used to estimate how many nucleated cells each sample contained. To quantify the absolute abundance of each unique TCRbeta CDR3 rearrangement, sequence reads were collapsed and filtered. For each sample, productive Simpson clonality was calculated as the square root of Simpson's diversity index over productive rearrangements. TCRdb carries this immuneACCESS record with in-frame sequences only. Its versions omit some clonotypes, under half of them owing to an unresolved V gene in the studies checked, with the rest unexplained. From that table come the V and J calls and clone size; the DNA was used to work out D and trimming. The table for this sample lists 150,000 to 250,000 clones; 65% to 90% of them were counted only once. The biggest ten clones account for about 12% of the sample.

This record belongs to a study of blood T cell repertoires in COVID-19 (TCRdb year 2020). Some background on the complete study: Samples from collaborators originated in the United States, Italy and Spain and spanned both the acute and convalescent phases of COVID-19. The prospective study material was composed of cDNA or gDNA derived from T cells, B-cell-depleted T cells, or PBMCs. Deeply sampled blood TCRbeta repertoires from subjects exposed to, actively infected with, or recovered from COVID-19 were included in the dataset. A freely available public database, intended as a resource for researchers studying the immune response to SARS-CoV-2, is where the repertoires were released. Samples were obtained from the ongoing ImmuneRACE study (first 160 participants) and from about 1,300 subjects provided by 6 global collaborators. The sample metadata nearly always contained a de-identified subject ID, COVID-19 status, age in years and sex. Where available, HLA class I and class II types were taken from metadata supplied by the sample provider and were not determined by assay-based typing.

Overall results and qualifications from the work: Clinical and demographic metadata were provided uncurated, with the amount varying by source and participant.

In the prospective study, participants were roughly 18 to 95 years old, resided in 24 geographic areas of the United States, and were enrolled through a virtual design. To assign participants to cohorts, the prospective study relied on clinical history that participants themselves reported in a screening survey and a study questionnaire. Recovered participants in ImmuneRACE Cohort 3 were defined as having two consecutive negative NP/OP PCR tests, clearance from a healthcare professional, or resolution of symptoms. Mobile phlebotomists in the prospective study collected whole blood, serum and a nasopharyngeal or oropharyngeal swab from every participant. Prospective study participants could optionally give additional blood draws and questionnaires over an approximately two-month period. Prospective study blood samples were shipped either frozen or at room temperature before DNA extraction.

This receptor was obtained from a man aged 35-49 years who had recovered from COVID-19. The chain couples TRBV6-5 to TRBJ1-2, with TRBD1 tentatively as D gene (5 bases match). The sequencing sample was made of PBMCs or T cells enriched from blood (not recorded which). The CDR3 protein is CASSKMGGVDYGYTF. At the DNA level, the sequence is TGTGCCAGCTCAAAAATGGGGGGGGTTGACTATGGCTACACCTTC.